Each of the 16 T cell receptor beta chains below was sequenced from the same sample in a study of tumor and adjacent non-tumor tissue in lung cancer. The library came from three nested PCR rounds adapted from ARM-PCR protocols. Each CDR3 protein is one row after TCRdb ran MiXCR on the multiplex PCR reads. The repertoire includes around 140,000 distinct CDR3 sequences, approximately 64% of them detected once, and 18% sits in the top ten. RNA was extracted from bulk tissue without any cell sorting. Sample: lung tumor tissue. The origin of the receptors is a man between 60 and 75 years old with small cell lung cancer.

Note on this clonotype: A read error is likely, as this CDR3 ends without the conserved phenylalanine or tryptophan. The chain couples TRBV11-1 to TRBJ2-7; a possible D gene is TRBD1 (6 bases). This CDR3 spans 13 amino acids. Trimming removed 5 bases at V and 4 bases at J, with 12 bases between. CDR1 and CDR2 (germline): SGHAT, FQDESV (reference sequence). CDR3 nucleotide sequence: TGTGCCAGCAGCCCACGGGACATATACGAGCAGTACATC. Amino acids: CASSPRDIYEQYI.

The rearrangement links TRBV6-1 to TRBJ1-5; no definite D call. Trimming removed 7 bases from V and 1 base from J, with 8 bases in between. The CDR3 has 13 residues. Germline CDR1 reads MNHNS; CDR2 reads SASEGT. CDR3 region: CASNHDSNQPQHF. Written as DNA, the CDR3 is TGTGCCAGCAATCACGACAGCAATCAGCCCCAGCATTTT.

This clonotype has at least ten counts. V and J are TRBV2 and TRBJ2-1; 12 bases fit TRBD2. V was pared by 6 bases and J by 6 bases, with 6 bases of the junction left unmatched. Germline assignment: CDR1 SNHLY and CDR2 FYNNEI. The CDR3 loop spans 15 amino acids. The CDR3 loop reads CASRTSGSRVNEQFF. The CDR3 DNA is TGTGCCAGCAGGACTAGCGGGAGTCGGGTCAATGAGCAGTTCTTC.

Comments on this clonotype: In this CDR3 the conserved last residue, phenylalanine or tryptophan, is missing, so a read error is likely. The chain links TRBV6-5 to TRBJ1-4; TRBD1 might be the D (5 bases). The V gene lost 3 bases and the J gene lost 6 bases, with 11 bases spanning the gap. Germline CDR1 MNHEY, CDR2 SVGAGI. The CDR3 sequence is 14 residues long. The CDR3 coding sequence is TGTGCCAGCAGTTATCGGGGGGTGGATGAAAAACTGTTTCTT. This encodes CASSYRGVDEKLFL.

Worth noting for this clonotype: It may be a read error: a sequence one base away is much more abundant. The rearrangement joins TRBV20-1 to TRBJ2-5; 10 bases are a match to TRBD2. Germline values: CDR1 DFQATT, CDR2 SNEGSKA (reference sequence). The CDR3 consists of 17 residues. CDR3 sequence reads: CRARDVSSGRSQETQYF. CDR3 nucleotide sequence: TGCAGAGCTAGAGATGTTTCTAGCGGGAGAAGCCAAGAGACCCAGTACTTC.

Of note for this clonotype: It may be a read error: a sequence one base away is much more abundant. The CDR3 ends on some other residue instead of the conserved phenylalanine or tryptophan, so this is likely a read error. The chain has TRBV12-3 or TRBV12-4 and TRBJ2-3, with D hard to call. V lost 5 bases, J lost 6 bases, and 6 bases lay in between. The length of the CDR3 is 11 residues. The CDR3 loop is CASSVGDTQYI. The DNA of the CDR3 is TGTGCCAGCAGTGTAGGCGATACGCAGTATATT.

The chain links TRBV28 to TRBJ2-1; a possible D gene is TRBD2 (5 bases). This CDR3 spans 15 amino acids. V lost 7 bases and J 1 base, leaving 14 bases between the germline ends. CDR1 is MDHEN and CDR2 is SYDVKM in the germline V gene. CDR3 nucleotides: TGTGCCAGCACCCACGGTGGAGGTTCCTACAATGAGCAGTTCTTC. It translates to CASTHGGGSYNEQFF.

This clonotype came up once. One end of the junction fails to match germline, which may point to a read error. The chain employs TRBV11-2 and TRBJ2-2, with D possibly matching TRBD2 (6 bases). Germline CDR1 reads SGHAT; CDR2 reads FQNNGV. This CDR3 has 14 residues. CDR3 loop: CASSLTGGPGDLFF. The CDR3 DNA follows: TGTGCCAGCAGCCTGACCGGGGGACCCGGGGACCTGTTTTTT.

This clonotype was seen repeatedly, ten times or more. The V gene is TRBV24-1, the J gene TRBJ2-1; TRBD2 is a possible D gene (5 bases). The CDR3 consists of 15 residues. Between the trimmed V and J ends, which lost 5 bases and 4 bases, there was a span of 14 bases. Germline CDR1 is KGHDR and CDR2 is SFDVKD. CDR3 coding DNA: TGTGCCACCAGTGGTCGGAGGACGGCTTACAATGAGCAGTTCTTC. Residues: CATSGRRTAYNEQFF.

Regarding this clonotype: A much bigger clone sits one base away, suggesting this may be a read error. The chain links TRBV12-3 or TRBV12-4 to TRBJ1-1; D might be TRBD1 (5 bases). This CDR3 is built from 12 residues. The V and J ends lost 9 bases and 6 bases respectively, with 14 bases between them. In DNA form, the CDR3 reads TGTGCCAGAAGTCCGCAAGGGGCTGAAGCTTTCTTT. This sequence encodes CARSPQGAEAFF.

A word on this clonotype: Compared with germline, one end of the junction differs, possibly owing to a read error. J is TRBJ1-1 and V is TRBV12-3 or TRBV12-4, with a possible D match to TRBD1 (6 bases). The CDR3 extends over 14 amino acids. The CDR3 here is CARSLAQGYTEAFF. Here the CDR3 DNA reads TGTGCCAGGAGTTTGGCCCAGGGGTACACTGAAGCTTTCTTT.

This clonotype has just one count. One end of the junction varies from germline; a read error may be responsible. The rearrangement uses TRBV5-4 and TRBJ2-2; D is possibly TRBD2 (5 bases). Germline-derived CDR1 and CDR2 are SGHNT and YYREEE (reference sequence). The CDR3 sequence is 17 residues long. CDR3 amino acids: CASSFGEKSGSSGELFF. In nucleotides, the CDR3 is TGTGCCAGCAGCTTTGGAGAGAAGAGTGGGAGCTCTGGGGAGCTGTTCTTT.

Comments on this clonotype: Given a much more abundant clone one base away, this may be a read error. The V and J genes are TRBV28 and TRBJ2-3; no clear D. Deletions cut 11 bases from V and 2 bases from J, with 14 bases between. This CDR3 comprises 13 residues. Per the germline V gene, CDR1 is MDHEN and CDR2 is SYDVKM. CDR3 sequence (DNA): TGTGCCTGCCGATTTTACTACACAGATACGCAGTATTTT. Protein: CACRFYYTDTQYF. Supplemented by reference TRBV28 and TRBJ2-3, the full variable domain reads DVKVTQSSRYLVKRTGEKVFLECVQDMDHENMFWYRQDPGLGLRLIYFSYDVKMKEKGDIPEGYSVSREKKERFSLILESASTNQTSMYLCACRFYYTDTQYFGPGTRLTVL.

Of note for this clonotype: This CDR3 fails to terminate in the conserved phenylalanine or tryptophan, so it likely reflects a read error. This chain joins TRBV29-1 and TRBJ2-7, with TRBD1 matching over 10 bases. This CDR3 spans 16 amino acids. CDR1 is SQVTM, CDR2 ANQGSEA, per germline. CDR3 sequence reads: CSVIPDRDRGPYEQYL. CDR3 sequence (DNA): TGTAGCGTAATCCCGGACCGGGACAGGGGACCCTACGAGCAGTACTTA.

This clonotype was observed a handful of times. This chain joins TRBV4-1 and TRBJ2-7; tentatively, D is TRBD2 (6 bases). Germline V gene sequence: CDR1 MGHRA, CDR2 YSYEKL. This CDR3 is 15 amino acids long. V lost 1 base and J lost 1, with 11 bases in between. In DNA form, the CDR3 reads TGCGCCAGCAGCCAAGTACTAGCTGAGTCCTACGAGCAGTACTTC. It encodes CASSQVLAESYEQYF.

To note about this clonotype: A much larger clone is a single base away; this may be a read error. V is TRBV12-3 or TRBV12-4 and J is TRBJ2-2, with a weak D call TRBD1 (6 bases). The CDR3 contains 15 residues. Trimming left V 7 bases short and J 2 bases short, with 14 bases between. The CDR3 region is CASNFTGINTGELFF. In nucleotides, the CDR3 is TGTGCCAGCAATTTTACAGGGATCAACACCGGGGAGCTGTTTTTT.